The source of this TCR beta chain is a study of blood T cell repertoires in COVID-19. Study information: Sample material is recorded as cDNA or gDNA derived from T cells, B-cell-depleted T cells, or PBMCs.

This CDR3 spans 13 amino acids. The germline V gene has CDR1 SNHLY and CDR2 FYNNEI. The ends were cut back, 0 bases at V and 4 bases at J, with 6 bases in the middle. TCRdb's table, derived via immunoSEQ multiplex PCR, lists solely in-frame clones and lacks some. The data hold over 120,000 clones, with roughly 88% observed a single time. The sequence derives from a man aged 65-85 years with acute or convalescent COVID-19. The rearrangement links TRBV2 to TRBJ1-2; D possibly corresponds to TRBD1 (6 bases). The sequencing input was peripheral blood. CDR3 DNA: TGTGCCAGCAGTGAAGCGACAGGCTATGGCTACACCTTC. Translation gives CASSEATGYGYTF.